These T cell receptor beta chains were read from a single sample in a study of technical replicates of blood from several donors. TCRdb's copy holds only in-frame clones and misses some; the assay was immunoSEQ multiplex PCR. Altogether tens of thousands of clones are present, around 96% being singletons, with the ten largest covering roughly 0.35%. The material sequenced was T cells isolated from PBMCs. These receptors were collected from a human donor in good health. Each CDR3 is given with its conserved first and last residue. Each record gives: V gene, clone size, CDR3 protein. Rows give clone size only sometimes, using once, few, many, or a class for an expanded clone.

V: TRBV7-3
size: once
CDR3: CASSLTGSGDTQYF

V: TRBV6-4
size: few
CDR3: CASSEVLGSLAGNEQFF

V: TRBV5-4
size: -
CDR3: CASSLGAGGYGELFF

V: TRBV6-6
size: -
CDR3: CASSTLTSGWGEQYF

V: TRBV27
size: once
CDR3: CASSFSGQGAEAFF

V: TRBV14
size: -
CDR3: CASSQDIVNEQFF

V: TRBV27
size: -
CDR3: CASSLFQGNGYTF

V: TRBV5-4
size: -
CDR3: CASSLGQGGTEAFF

V: TRBV5-6
size: -
CDR3: CASSWDRGTNEKLFF

V: TRBV5-1
size: -
CDR3: CASSLRRQGKNEKLFF

V: TRBV14
size: -
CDR3: CASTSTGAGDTQYF

V: TRBV10-3
size: -
CDR3: CAISDRVTGELFF

V: TRBV4-1
size: -
CDR3: CASSQEGLARYNEQFF

V: TRBV5-1
size: -
CDR3: CASTIDSGTRNNEQFF

V: TRBV21-1
size: -
CDR3: CASSKLEGGAPGYTF

V: TRBV27
size: -
CDR3: CASSLTGRGYNEQFF

V: TRBV7-2
size: -
CDR3: CASSLGGGVYEQYF

V: TRBV13
size: -
CDR3: CASSLTGAEQYF

V: TRBV14
size: -
CDR3: CASSQVGSGEKLFF

V: TRBV7-3
size: -
CDR3: CASSATGGRDAEAFF

V: TRBV7-7
size: -
CDR3: CASSSAPPGLAGGDTQYF

V: TRBV4-3
size: -
CDR3: CASSQDAGSNEKLFF

V: TRBV18
size: -
CDR3: CASSPKTQSGGEQYF

V: TRBV5-1
size: -
CDR3: CASSSGLAGVNEQFF

V: TRBV21-1
size: -
CDR3: CASSNLTGTSLASFDEQYF

V: TRBV29-1
size: -
CDR3: CSVRDRGPSEAFF

V: TRBV5-1
size: -
CDR3: CASSLISGDVNIQYF

V: TRBV9
size: -
CDR3: CASSPGTLVLDQPQHF

V: TRBV9
size: -
CDR3: CASSVEGLGGTDTQYF

V: TRBV4-1
size: -
CDR3: CASSPTLETGKFF

V: TRBV5-4
size: -
CDR3: CASSFPGRGVVGYTF

V: TRBV10-3
size: once
CDR3: CAISAGTEAFF

V: TRBV18
size: -
CDR3: CASSPPAGEAFF

V: TRBV7-2
size: once
CDR3: CASSSPDSSYEQYF

V: TRBV7-8
size: -
CDR3: CASSLAAVETQYF

V: TRBV19
size: once
CDR3: CASSIREAVNYGYTF

V: TRBV11-2
size: -
CDR3: CASSLTSGRSSYEQYF

V: TRBV19
size: -
CDR3: CASSRGLSYNEQFF

V: TRBV19
size: -
CDR3: CASSLATGMNTEAFF

V: TRBV30
size: -
CDR3: CACAGHFNYGYTF

V: TRBV27
size: -
CDR3: CASSSPLTGIHGYTF

V: TRBV7-3
size: -
CDR3: CASSLTPLAGGSTYNEQFF

V: TRBV11-2
size: -
CDR3: CASSLSRTIGTQYF

V: TRBV4-1
size: -
CDR3: CASSSRFTGGQGYTF

V: TRBV10-2
size: -
CDR3: CASSKGLAGDKETQYF

V: TRBV7-2
size: -
CDR3: CASSLVAGGTDTQYF

V: TRBV10-3
size: -
CDR3: CAILKTGEDYGYTF

V: TRBV6-5
size: -
CDR3: CASLDMLRLALHF

V: TRBV7-8
size: -
CDR3: CASSLSRDRNIQYF

V: TRBV6-5
size: -
CDR3: CASSQANTGELFF

V: TRBV27
size: once
CDR3: CASSPGASLSYEQYF

V: TRBV9
size: -
CDR3: CASSVVVGTDTQYF